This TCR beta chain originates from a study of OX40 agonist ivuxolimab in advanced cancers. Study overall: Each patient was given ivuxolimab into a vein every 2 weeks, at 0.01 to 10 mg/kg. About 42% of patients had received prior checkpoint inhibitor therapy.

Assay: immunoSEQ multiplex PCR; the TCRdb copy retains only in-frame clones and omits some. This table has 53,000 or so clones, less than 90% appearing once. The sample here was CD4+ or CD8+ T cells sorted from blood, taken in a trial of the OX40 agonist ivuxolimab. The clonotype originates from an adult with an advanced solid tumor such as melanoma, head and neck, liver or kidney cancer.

The chain's CDR3 is CASSQVRGTLNTEAFF. The CDR3 nucleotides read TGCGCCAGCAGCCAGGTAAGGGGGACACTGAACACTGAAGCTTTCTTT. The chain couples TRBV4-1 to TRBJ1-1; possible D gene TRBD1, 6 bases. Per the germline V gene, CDR1 is MGHRA and CDR2 is YSYEKL. V was trimmed by 3 bases and J by 0 bases, leaving 14 bases between them. There are 16 residues in the CDR3.